This record concerns one T cell receptor (beta chain) sequence. The CDR3 spans 13 residues. Trimming took 3 bases from V and 3 from J, leaving 10 bases between them. Germline CDR1 and CDR2: SGHDT and YYEEEE. Some clones are missing from TCRdb's copy, which holds only in-frame ones; the method was immunoSEQ multiplex PCR. This table has fewer than 1.8 million clones, approximately 98.5% appearing once. These data are taken from a study of shared clonotypes between healthy human individuals. The TCR was taken from a man younger than 45 in good health. The chain employs TRBV5-6 and TRBJ2-7, with D hard to call. Sequenced material: naive CD4+ T cells sorted from blood. Subset of the sample: CD45RA+ positively selected. CDR3 sequence reads: CASSYILNYEQYF. For the CDR3, the DNA is TGTGCCAGCAGCTACATATTAAACTACGAGCAGTACTTC. The entire variable domain, with the rest obtained from reference TRBV5-6 and TRBJ2-7, is as follows: DAGVTQSPTHLIKTRGQQVTLRCSPKSGHDTVSWYQQALGQGPQFIFQYYEEEERQRGNFPDRFSGHQFPNYSSELNVNALLLGDSALYLCASSYILNYEQYFGPGTRLTVT.